Listed below are T cell receptor beta chains from one sample, sequenced in a study of blood T cells in healthy people across ages. TCRdb itself ran the 5' RACE reads through MiXCR, one entry per CDR3 protein. The table has some 940,000 distinct CDR3 sequences, roughly 29% seen once. The same specimen was also included in a second study, on T cells of mothers and their children.

Sequenced material: blood. Receptors originate from a woman in her thirties or forties in good health. Each CDR3 is given without its conserved first and last residue. Fields, in order: J gene, V gene, clone size, CDR3 protein. Clone size appears in some rows only: once, few, many, or a class for an expanded clone.

TRBJ2-3 | TRBV4-1 | many | ASPGAAITDTQY
TRBJ2-1 | TRBV9 | - | ASSGGFTYNEQF
TRBJ1-6 | TRBV27 | - | ASRSRRGTQSLGNSPLH
TRBJ2-3 | TRBV20-1 | few | SAPAVTRTDTQY
TRBJ2-1 | TRBV11-2 | many | ASSFRGTVQSSYNEQF
TRBJ2-3 | TRBV7-2 | - | ASSTAPLAGGADTQY
TRBJ1-1 | TRBV29-1 | many | SDRQGSTEAF
TRBJ1-5 | TRBV7-9 | - | ASSLGPVGQVSNQPQH
TRBJ2-5 | TRBV21-1 | many | ASSKSGDRGIETQY
TRBJ1-2 | TRBV2 | - | ASSGGALAASGYT
TRBJ2-3 | TRBV5-1 | - | ASSIGQTTDTQY
TRBJ2-7 | TRBV20-1 | many | SAPGTGVYEQY
TRBJ2-7 | TRBV20-1 | - | SASRDRLSYEQY
TRBJ1-4 | TRBV5-1 | - | ASSLGQGQNEKLF
TRBJ2-3 | TRBV2 | - | ASSEDRSTDTQY
TRBJ2-1 | TRBV5-5 | - | ASGWRDRGYEQF
TRBJ1-2 | TRBV7-3 | many | ASSNPGTGGGYT
- | TRBV12-3/TRBV12-4 | - | ASSLGPGQGRRNIQY
TRBJ1-2 | TRBV6-6 | - | ASSYSRQARDENGYT
TRBJ2-3 | TRBV29-1 | many | SVADSTDTQY
TRBJ2-7 | TRBV27 | many | ASSFPGYEQY
TRBJ2-3 | TRBV2 | - | ASSQEGTLTNTQY
TRBJ1-1 | TRBV10-3 | - | ATSDLLPRDRVEAF
TRBJ1-1 | TRBV18 | few | ASSPQEEVNTEAF
TRBJ2-1 | TRBV7-3 | few | ASSLAGGGGYEQF
TRBJ2-7 | TRBV5-1 | - | ASSLVDGVYEQY
TRBJ1-2 | TRBV7-2 | - | ASSPVTGDYGYT
TRBJ2-3 | TRBV2 | - | ASNNRADTQY
TRBJ2-7 | TRBV14 | once | ASSQVLPRLAVPYEQY
TRBJ2-1 | TRBV12-3/TRBV12-4 | - | ASSLGPGQGSTEQF
TRBJ2-5 | TRBV20-1 | few | SARIWGGETQY
TRBJ1-1 | TRBV25-1 | - | ASRDNPTEAF
TRBJ2-7 | TRBV10-3 | many | AISEGLAVTYEQY
TRBJ2-7 | TRBV24-1 | many | ATSDRDIYEQY
TRBJ2-3 | TRBV6-5 | few | ASSYRGPGTDTQY
TRBJ2-1 | TRBV7-9 | - | ASSLGDRGNYNEQF
TRBJ2-3 | TRBV4-3 | many | ASSQESWADTQY
TRBJ2-2 | TRBV14 | - | ASSPRGLAGELF
TRBJ2-1 | TRBV20-1 | - | SARDLDRDSSYNEQF
TRBJ1-1 | TRBV4-2 | - | ASSHSDRGASNTEAF